Below, 13 T cell receptor beta chains from the same sample are listed, as sequenced in a study of T cells expressing NK-cell markers. Following a re-call of the 5' RACE reads, TCRdb has one entry per CDR3 protein and lacks DNA. This sample's table reports 400,000 to 500,000 distinct CDR3 sequences. Specimen: blood T cells: a sorted CD56 or NKG2C T cell subset, CD4+ or CD8+ T cells, or bulk PBMC T cells (not recorded which). These receptors were obtained from a woman aged 18-69 years in good health.

The rearrangement links TRBV7-6 to TRBJ2-1; as DNA is missing, the TRBD2 call by TCRdb cannot be tested. CDR3 length: 16 amino acids. Germline CDR1 SGHVS, CDR2 FNYEAQ. The CDR3 here is CASSFRLAESYNEQFF.

The chain joins TRBV5-6 to TRBJ1-2. From germline, CDR1 is SGHDT and CDR2 YYEEEE. The CDR3 has 13 amino acids. Here the CDR3 reads CASSRIIDYGYTF.

This chain uses TRBV9 with TRBJ2-1. The CDR3 length is 12 residues. Germline V lookup: CDR1 SGDLS, CDR2 YYNGEE. CDR3: CASSEVLNEQFF.

The chain employs TRBV27 and TRBJ1-5. CDR3 length: 15 residues. Germline-derived CDR1 and CDR2 are MNHEY and SMNVEV (reference sequence). Here the CDR3 reads CASSPGRLGNQPQHF.

The chain couples TRBV19 to TRBJ1-1; TCRdb gives TRBD1 as the D gene, but with no DNA this cannot be confirmed. CDR3 length: 15 amino acids. CDR1 LNHDA and CDR2 SQIVND come from the germline V gene (reference sequence). The chain's CDR3 is CASSIWGQGSTEAFF.

The chain recombines TRBV3-1 with TRBJ2-1; the D call of TRBD2 rests on TCRdb alone, since no DNA is present to check it. CDR1 and CDR2 from the germline V gene are LGHDT and YNNKEL (reference sequence). CDR3 length: 20 amino acids. CDR3 protein: CASSRFPGGASTPSYNEQFF.

This chain joins TRBV7-2 and TRBJ2-1. Germline V gene data show CDR1 as SGHTA and CDR2 as FQGNSA. The CDR3 has 13 amino acids. CDR3 loop: CASSLALANEQFF. Combining the CDR3 with reference TRBV7-2 and TRBJ2-1 gives the whole variable domain GAGVSQSPSNKVTEKGKDVELRCDPISGHTALYWYRQSLGQGLEFLIYFQGNSAPDKSGLPSDRFSAERTGGSVSTLTIQRTQQEDSAVYLCASSLALANEQFFGPGTRLTVL.

The rearrangement uses TRBV12-3 or TRBV12-4 and TRBJ2-5; TCRdb outputs TRBD2, but without DNA this stays unchecked. The CDR3 runs to 16 residues. The CDR3: CASSANRDFDKETQYF.

This chain joins TRBV20-1 and TRBJ2-3. This CDR3 has 11 amino acids. In germline, CDR1 is DFQATT, CDR2 SNEGSKA (reference sequence). The CDR3 loop is CSARVSDTQYF.

This sequence joins TRBV5-8 and TRBJ1-5; TCRdb gives TRBD1 as the D gene, but with no DNA this cannot be confirmed. The CDR3 sequence is 14 residues long. Looked up from germline, CDR1 is SGHTS and CDR2 is YDEGEE. CDR3 protein: CASSHRGPFGPQHF.

This chain links TRBV6-5 with TRBJ1-6; TCRdb calls TRBD1, which cannot be checked without DNA. The length of the CDR3 is 17 residues. Germline-derived CDR1 and CDR2 are MNHEY and SVGAGI. The CDR3 loop reads CASSYEGREGGESPLHF.

The gene calls are TRBV5-6 and TRBJ2-2. The germline CDR1 and CDR2 sequences are SGHDT and YYEEEE. The CDR3 has 14 residues. The CDR3 region is CASSLGRRTGELFF.

The chain has TRBV7-9 and TRBJ1-2; the TCRdb D gene call, TRBD1, has no DNA to confirm it. The V gene's germline CDR1 is SEHNR and CDR2 FQNEAQ (reference sequence). The CDR3 runs to 14 residues. The CDR3 is CASSTWDRDYGYTF.